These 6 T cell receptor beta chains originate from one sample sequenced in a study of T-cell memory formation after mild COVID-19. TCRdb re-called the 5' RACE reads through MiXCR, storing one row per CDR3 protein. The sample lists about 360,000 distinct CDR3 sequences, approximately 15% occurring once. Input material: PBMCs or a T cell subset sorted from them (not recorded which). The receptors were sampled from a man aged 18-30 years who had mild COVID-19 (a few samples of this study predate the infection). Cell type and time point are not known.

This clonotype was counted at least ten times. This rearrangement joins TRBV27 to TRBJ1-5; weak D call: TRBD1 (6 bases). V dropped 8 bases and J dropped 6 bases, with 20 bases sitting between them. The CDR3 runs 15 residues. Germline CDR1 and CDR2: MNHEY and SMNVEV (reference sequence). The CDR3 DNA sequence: TGTGCCAGCTCCCCACTACAGGGTATTGGTCAGCCCCAGCATTTT. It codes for CASSPLQGIGQPQHF.

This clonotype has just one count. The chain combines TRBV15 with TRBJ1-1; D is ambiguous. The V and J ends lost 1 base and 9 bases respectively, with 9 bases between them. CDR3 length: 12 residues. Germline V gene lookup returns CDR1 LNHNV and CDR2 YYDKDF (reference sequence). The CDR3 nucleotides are TGTGCCACCAGCAGAGCGGGGAAGAAAGCTTTCTTT. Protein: CATSRAGKKAFF.

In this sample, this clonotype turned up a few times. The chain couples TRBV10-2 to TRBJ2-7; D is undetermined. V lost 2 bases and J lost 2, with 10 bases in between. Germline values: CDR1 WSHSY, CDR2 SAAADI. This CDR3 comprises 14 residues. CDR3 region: CASSEPRYPYEQYV. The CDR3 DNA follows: TGCGCCAGCAGTGAGCCACGGTACCCCTACGAGCAGTACGTC.

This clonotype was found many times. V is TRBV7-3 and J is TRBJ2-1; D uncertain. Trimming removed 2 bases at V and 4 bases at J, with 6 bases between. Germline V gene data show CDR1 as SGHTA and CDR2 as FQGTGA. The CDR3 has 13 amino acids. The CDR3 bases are TGTGCCAGCAGCTTAGTGAGTTACAATGAGCAGTTCTTC. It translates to CASSLVSYNEQFF.

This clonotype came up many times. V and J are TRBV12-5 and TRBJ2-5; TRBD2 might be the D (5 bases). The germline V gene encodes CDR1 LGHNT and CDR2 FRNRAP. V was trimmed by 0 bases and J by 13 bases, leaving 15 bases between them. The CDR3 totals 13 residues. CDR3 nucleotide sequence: TGTGCTAGTGGTTTGGTTGGTAGAGGACTCTCGTACTTC. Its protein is CASGLVGRGLSYF.

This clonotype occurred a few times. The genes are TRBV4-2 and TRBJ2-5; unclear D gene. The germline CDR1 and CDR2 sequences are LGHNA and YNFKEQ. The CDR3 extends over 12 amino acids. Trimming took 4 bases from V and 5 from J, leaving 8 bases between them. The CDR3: CASSRDGETQYF. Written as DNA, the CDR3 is TGTGCCAGCAGCCGGGATGGGGAGACCCAGTACTTC.